The 14 T cell receptor beta chains in this list originate from one sample, sequenced in a study of neurological immune-mediated disorders. TCRdb used MiXCR to reprocess the 5' RACE reads, holding one entry per CDR3 protein. The table includes tens of thousands of distinct CDR3 sequences, around 3.4% detected once. Sequenced material: PBMCs. The receptors come from a woman between 50 and 59 years old with multiple sclerosis.

This clonotype was observed at least ten times. The V and J genes are TRBV4-2 and TRBJ2-7; 10 nucleotides match TRBD2. With 4 bases clipped from V and 4 bases from J, the junction kept 7 bases outside the gene matches. The CDR3 totals 15 residues. Germline CDR1 reads LGHNA; CDR2 reads YNFKEQ. CDR3 in DNA: TGTGCCAGCAGCCCCCGGGCTAGCGGGGGTTACGAGCAGTACTTC. This sequence encodes CASSPRASGGYEQYF.

In this sample, this clonotype turned up many times. CDR3 amino acids: CASSPGRQSSYNEQFF. Written as DNA, the CDR3 is TGTGCCAGCAGCCCAGGGCGACAGAGCTCCTACAATGAGCAGTTCTTC. The J gene is TRBJ2-1, the V gene TRBV11-2, with D tentatively TRBD1 (5 bases). CDR3 size: 16 residues. V gave up 5 bases and J gave up 0 bases, with 14 bases separating them. The germline V gene encodes CDR1 SGHAT and CDR2 FQNNGV.

A word on this clonotype: This sequence may be a read error, since a much larger clone differs from it by one base. The rearrangement links TRBV20-1 to TRBJ1-5, with no clear D. CDR3 length equals 16 residues. CDR1 is DFQATT, CDR2 SNEGSKA, per germline (reference sequence). The DNA for the CDR3 is TGCAGTGCTAGAGATTTGAGACACAAAATCAATCAGACCCAGCATTTT. This sequence encodes CSARDLRHKINQTQHF.

This clonotype has at least ten counts. V and J are TRBV3-1 and TRBJ2-7; TRBD2 matches 8 bases. Germline V gene data show CDR1 as LGHDT and CDR2 as YNNKEL (reference sequence). The CDR3 extends over 16 amino acids. J lost 0 bases, V lost 4 bases, and 8 bases had no gene match. The chain's CDR3 is CASSPLGAGASYEQYF. In DNA form, the CDR3 reads TGTGCCAGCAGCCCTTTAGGAGCGGGGGCCTCCTACGAGCAGTACTTC.

This clonotype was recorded at least ten times. The J gene is TRBJ1-5, the V gene TRBV5-5; 10 bases map to TRBD1. Trimming removed 6 bases from V and 5 bases from J; junction bases left unmatched: 5. Germline V gene data show CDR1 as SGHKS and CDR2 as YYEKEE (reference sequence). This CDR3 is built from 14 residues. CDR3 sequence (DNA): TGTGCCAGCAACCGAGGACAGGGGGATCAGCCCCAGCATTTT. Protein: CASNRGQGDQPQHF.

The chain recombines TRBV7-6 with TRBJ1-3; possibly TRBD1 for D (6 bases). The CDR3 covers 15 residues. With 6 bases removed from V and 2 bases from J, the gap between germline ends came to 14 bases. The germline gives CDR1 SGHVS, CDR2 FNYEAQ. Here the CDR3 DNA reads TGTGCCAGCAGACCTAGATGGGGGCCTGGAAACACCATATATTTT. It translates to CASRPRWGPGNTIYF.

This clonotype was seen at least ten times. This may arise from a read error, as a much more abundant clone is one base away. The V gene is TRBV27, the J gene TRBJ2-7, with D possibly being TRBD2 (7 bases). Germline V gives CDR1 MNHEY, CDR2 SMNVEV (reference sequence). The CDR3 has 17 amino acids. Trimming shortened V by 7 bases and J by 5 bases, and 27 bases separated the two germline ends. Written as DNA, the CDR3 is TGTGCCAGCACCCACGAGGGGGGGCCTCAACTTTGGCACGAGCAGTACTTC. Amino acids: CASTHEGGPQLWHEQYF.

V is TRBV15 and J is TRBJ1-6, with D unresolved. Germline V gene lookup returns CDR1 LNHNV and CDR2 YYDKDF (reference sequence). CDR3 length equals 17 residues. V dropped 1 base and J dropped 3 bases, with 13 bases sitting between them. The DNA for the CDR3 is TGTGCCACCAGCAGAGGTCCCTTAACCCGCTATAATTCACCCCTCCACTTT. Translated, it gives CATSRGPLTRYNSPLHF.

This clonotype came up many times. The chain is built from TRBV10-3 and TRBJ2-3; 7 bases fit TRBD2. The CDR3 has 16 residues. Germline CDR1 is ENHRY and CDR2 is SYGVKD. Trimming cost V 2 bases and J 0 bases; bases outside gene matches: 5. This CDR3 reads CAISEQASGSTDTQYF. Here the CDR3 DNA reads TGTGCCATCAGTGAGCAAGCTAGCGGAAGCACAGATACGCAGTATTTT.

This clonotype was detected ten times or more. This chain links TRBV12-3 or TRBV12-4 with TRBJ2-7; a weak D match, TRBD2 (5 bases). CDR3 size: 11 residues. V lost 11 bases and J lost 0, with 8 bases in between. The CDR3 DNA is TGTGCCTCGGGGAGCTCCTACGAGCAGTACTTC. It translates to CASGSSYEQYF.

This clonotype was seen many times. This chain uses TRBV20-1 with TRBJ1-1; D is unclear. The V gene lost 6 bases and the J gene lost 4 bases, with 18 bases spanning the gap. Germline CDR1 reads DFQATT; CDR2 reads SNEGSKA (reference sequence). This CDR3 contains 14 residues. This CDR3 is CSALIPLGFTEAFF. Written as DNA, the CDR3 is TGCAGTGCCCTTATTCCCTTGGGTTTCACTGAAGCTTTCTTT.

This clonotype was counted at least ten times. The V call is TRBV3-1, the J call TRBJ2-6; D unresolved. Germline-derived CDR1 and CDR2 are LGHDT and YNNKEL (reference sequence). The CDR3 length is 15 residues. Trimming shortened V by 0 bases and J by 1 base, and 4 bases separated the two germline ends. The CDR3 region has the DNA TGTGCCAGCAGCCAAGACAGTTCTGGGGCCAACGTCCTGACTTTC. Protein: CASSQDSSGANVLTF.

This clonotype came up many times. The chain has TRBV4-3 and TRBJ1-2, with 9 bases lining up with TRBD1. After removal of 4 bases from V and 6 bases from J, the junction contained 9 bases not matched to a gene. The germline V gene encodes CDR1 LGHNA and CDR2 YSLEER. The CDR3 is 15 amino acids. In DNA, the CDR3 is TGCGCCAGCAGCCGGGAAAGACAGGGGGGGAATGGCTACACCTTC. Translating gives CASSRERQGGNGYTF.

The table lists this clonotype with many counts. The chain recombines TRBV28 with TRBJ2-5; possibly TRBD1 or TRBD2 for D (5 bases each). This CDR3 spans 14 amino acids. The germline V gene encodes CDR1 MDHEN and CDR2 SYDVKM. Deletions cut 6 bases from V and 4 bases from J, with 15 bases between. Here the CDR3 DNA reads TGTGCCAGCAGCCAGAGGGGAAGTGGAGAGACCCAGTACTTC. This translates into CASSQRGSGETQYF.